These 11 T cell receptor beta chains came from one sample sequenced in a study of T cell responses to AZD1222 COVID-19 vaccine. Clones were read by immunoSEQ multiplex PCR, and TCRdb kept only the in-frame ones, dropping some. The sample yields 65,000 to 70,000 clones, about 80% seen once. The source material was peripheral blood, sampled on day 0 of AZD1222 vaccination. These receptor sequences come from an adult in good health.

V is TRBV18 and J is TRBJ2-7; D may be TRBD2 (5 bases). The CDR3 consists of 14 residues. Germline CDR1 is KGHSH and CDR2 is LQKENI. V was cut by 0 bases and J by 2 bases, with 8 bases left in between. The CDR3 reads CASSPPGLTYEQYF. CDR3 sequence (DNA): TGTGCCAGCTCACCACCCGGACTGACCTACGAGCAGTACTTC. The variable domain in full, with the rest retrieved from reference TRBV18 and TRBJ2-7, is NAGVMQNPRHLVRRRGQEARLRCSPMKGHSHVYWYRQLPEEGLKFMVYLQKENIIDESGMPKERFSAEFPKEGPSILRIQQVVRGDSAAYFCASSPPGLTYEQYFGPGTRLTVT.

The chain uses TRBV5-4 and TRBJ1-1, with TRBD1 identical over 7 bases. The CDR3 runs 13 residues. The germline V gene encodes CDR1 SGHNT and CDR2 YYREEE (reference sequence). The V segment lost 0 bases and the J segment 7 bases; nucleotides outside the gene matches: 3. This CDR3 reads CASSLGDSFEAFF. Written as DNA, the CDR3 is TGTGCCAGCAGCTTGGGGGACAGTTTTGAAGCTTTCTTT.

The J gene is TRBJ1-2, the V gene TRBV6-5; D is uncertain. The V and J ends lost 4 bases and 0 bases respectively, with 6 bases between them. The germline CDR1 and CDR2 sequences are MNHEY and SVGAGI. This CDR3 contains 13 residues. This CDR3 is CASSSPTNYGYTF. For the CDR3, the DNA is TGTGCCAGCAGTTCTCCGACTAACTATGGCTACACCTTC.

The V call is TRBV27, the J call TRBJ1-2; 9 bases match TRBD1. Trimming cost V 6 bases and J 5 bases; bases outside gene matches: 13. CDR1 is MNHEY and CDR2 is SMNVEV in the germline V gene (reference sequence). The CDR3 sequence is 16 residues long. The CDR3 protein is CASRPGTGIATYGYTF. CDR3 nucleotides: TGTGCCAGCAGGCCCGGGACAGGGATCGCGACATATGGCTACACCTTC.

The chain uses TRBV9 and TRBJ2-1; D gene ambiguous. The CDR3 spans 15 residues. Germline V gives CDR1 SGDLS, CDR2 YYNGEE. V was trimmed by 4 bases and J by 4 bases, leaving 15 bases between them. Here the CDR3 reads CASSPQDMPYNEQFF. The DNA of the CDR3 is TGTGCCAGCAGCCCACAAGACATGCCTTACAATGAGCAGTTCTTC. Together with reference TRBV9 and TRBJ2-1, the CDR3 gives the full variable domain: DSGVTQTPKHLITATGQRVTLRCSPRSGDLSVYWYQQSLDQGLQFLIQYYNGEERAKGNILERFSAQQFPDLHSELNLSSLELGDSALYFCASSPQDMPYNEQFFGPGTRLTVL.

This rearrangement joins TRBV28 to TRBJ2-1; TRBD2 is a possible D gene (6 bases). V was trimmed by 4 bases and J by 0 bases, leaving 16 bases between them. The CDR3 covers 17 residues. From germline, CDR1 is MDHEN and CDR2 SYDVKM. The CDR3, as DNA: TGTGCCAGCAGTTCCCAGCGGGCAAAAGGCTCCTACAATGAGCAGTTCTTC. Its protein is CASSSQRAKGSYNEQFF.

This clone was counted a few times. V is TRBV3-1 (or the pseudogene TRBV3-2) and J is TRBJ2-7; D is uncertain. V was pared by 3 bases and J by 1 base, with 13 bases between. Germline V gene data show CDR1 as LGHDT and CDR2 as YNNKEL (reference sequence). The CDR3 has 15 amino acids. The CDR3 DNA follows: TGTGCCAGCAGCCATAGTAAACTGGTATCCTACGAGCAGTACTTC. It yields the protein CASSHSKLVSYEQYF.

The gene calls are TRBV11-3 and TRBJ2-3, with 9 bases aligning to TRBD2. The junction had 7 bases not matched to a gene; V was cut back by 5 bases and J by 1 base. CDR3 length: 16 residues. From germline, CDR1 is SGHNT and CDR2 YENEEA. The CDR3 protein is CASSAGTSYGTDTQYF. The CDR3 nucleotides read TGTGCCAGCAGCGCCGGGACTAGCTATGGCACAGATACGCAGTATTTT.

A few counts support this clone. J is TRBJ2-7 and V is TRBV28; 9 bases are shared with TRBD2. This CDR3 is 13 amino acids long. Germline CDR1 and CDR2: MDHEN and SYDVKM. V was pared by 9 bases and J by 2 bases, with 5 bases of the junction left unmatched. The CDR3, as DNA: TGTGCCAGTCAGACTAGCGGTACCTACGAGCAGTACTTC. It codes for CASQTSGTYEQYF.

This sequence joins TRBV11-2 and TRBJ2-3, with 13 bases that match TRBD2. The V segment lost 5 bases and the J segment 6 bases; nucleotides outside the gene matches: 8. There are 16 residues in the CDR3. From germline, CDR1 is SGHAT and CDR2 FQNNGV. The CDR3 protein is CASSPGLAGLRDTQYF. The CDR3, as DNA: TGTGCCAGCAGCCCGGGACTAGCGGGGTTACGGGATACGCAGTATTTT.

The V call is TRBV19, the J call TRBJ2-3, with D possibly TRBD2 on 6 matching bases. CDR1 is LNHDA and CDR2 is SQIVND in the germline V gene (reference sequence). Trimming pared 7 bases from V and 0 bases from J, leaving 29 bases between. The CDR3 runs 20 residues. The CDR3 spells CASNTGIGRRAGTSTDTQYF. The CDR3 DNA follows: TGTGCCAGTAATACTGGTATCGGTCGACGGGCAGGGACTAGCACAGATACGCAGTATTTT.